The 4 T cell receptor beta chains below all came from one sample that was sequenced in a study of cytomegalovirus exposure and HLA in healthy donors. Profiling relied on immunoSEQ multiplex PCR, and the TCRdb table lists in-frame clones only, not all of them. The sample lists under 150,000 clones, approximately 93% occurring once. Sequenced: PBMCs. The receptors were gathered from a man aged 18 to 30 in good health and CMV-seronegative.

The CDR3 DNA sequence: TGTGCCAGCAGGCCGGGGGGGGGCACAGGAAACACCATATATTTT. Translation gives CASRPGGGTGNTIYF. The gene calls are TRBV6-6 and TRBJ1-3, with D possibly being TRBD1 (6 bases). This CDR3 is 15 amino acids long. V lost 6 bases and J 4 bases, leaving 16 bases between the germline ends. Per germline, CDR1 MNHNY and CDR2 SVGAGI (reference sequence).

The chain couples TRBV18 to TRBJ2-5; weak D call: TRBD1 (7 bases). The ends were cut back, 6 bases at V and 2 bases at J, with 16 bases in the middle. CDR3 length: 15 amino acids. The germline V gene has CDR1 KGHSH and CDR2 LQKENI. CDR3 coding DNA: TGTGCCAGCTCTCGCGGGACAGACACACAAGAGACCCAGTACTTC. This translates into CASSRGTDTQETQYF.

The chain recombines TRBV6-5 with TRBJ2-7; perhaps TRBD1 as D (6 bases). CDR1 and CDR2 (germline): MNHEY, SVGAGI. V lost 2 bases and J lost 0, with 11 bases in between. The CDR3 runs to 15 residues. CDR3 protein: CASSYGAGASYEQYF. CDR3 nucleotides: TGTGCCAGCAGTTACGGGGCAGGGGCCTCCTACGAGCAGTACTTC.

The chain has TRBV19 and TRBJ2-2; 9 bases map to TRBD2. CDR3 length: 17 amino acids. Germline trimming cut 0 bases from V and 5 bases from J; bases unmatched to any gene: 7. Germline V gene lookup returns CDR1 LNHDA and CDR2 SQIVND (reference sequence). The CDR3 here is CASSIDSRREGTGELFF. CDR3 bases: TGTGCCAGTAGTATAGATTCCCGGCGGGAGGGAACCGGGGAGCTGTTTTTT.